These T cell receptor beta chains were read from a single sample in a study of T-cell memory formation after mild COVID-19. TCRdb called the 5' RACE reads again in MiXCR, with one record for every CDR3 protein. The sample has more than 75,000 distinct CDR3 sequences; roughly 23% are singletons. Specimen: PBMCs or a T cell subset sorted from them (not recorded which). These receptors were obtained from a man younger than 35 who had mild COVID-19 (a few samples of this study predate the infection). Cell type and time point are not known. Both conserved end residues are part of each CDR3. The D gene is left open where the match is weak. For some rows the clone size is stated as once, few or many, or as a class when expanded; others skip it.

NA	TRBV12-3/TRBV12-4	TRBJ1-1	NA	CASSNTRNTEAFF	TGTGCCAGCAGCAATACAAGAAACACTGAAGCTTTCTTT
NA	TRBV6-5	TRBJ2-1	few	CASSDRIYYNEQFF	TGTGCCAGCAGTGACAGGATTTATTACAATGAGCAGTTCTTC
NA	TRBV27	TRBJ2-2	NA	CASSFSEGAPGELFF	TGTGCCAGCAGTTTCTCGGAGGGGGCTCCCGGGGAGCTGTTTTTT
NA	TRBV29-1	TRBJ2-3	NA	CSVTTDTQYF	TGCAGCGTTACCACAGATACGCAGTATTTT
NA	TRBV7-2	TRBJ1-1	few	CASSSWDYTEAFF	TGTGCCAGCAGCTCGTGGGACTACACTGAAGCTTTCTTT
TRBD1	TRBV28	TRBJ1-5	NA	CASSRTGAGNQPQHF	TGTGCCAGCAGTCGTACAGGGGCAGGCAATCAGCCCCAGCATTTT
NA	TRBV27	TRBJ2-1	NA	CASSLMSRNEQFF	TGTGCCAGCAGTTTAATGTCGCGGAATGAGCAGTTCTTC
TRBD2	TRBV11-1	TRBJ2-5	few	CASSTSGGARETQYF	TGTGCCAGCAGCACTAGCGGGGGGGCCCGGGAGACCCAGTACTTC
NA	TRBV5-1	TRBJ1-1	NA	CASSSVFGDTEAFF	TGCGCCAGCAGCTCTGTTTTTGGGGACACTGAAGCTTTCTTT
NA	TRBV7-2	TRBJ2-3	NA	CASSPSSGTGDTQYF	TGTGCCAGCAGCCCCTCATCCGGGACCGGGGATACGCAGTATTTT
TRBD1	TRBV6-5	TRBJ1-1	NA	CASSYLQGAGTEAFF	TGTGCCAGCAGTTACCTTCAGGGGGCTGGCACTGAAGCTTTCTTT
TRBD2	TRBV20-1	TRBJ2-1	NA	CSARDLLAGHPNEQFF	TGCAGTGCTAGAGATCTCCTAGCGGGACACCCCAATGAGCAGTTCTTC
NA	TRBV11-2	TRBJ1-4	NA	CASSWRTGFLPNEKLFF	TGTGCCAGCAGCTGGAGAACAGGGTTCCTTCCTAATGAAAAACTGTTTTTT
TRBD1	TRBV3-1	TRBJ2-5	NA	CASSQGDRDWETQYF	TGTGCCAGCAGCCAAGGGGACAGGGACTGGGAGACCCAGTACTTC
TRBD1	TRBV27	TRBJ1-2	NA	CASSPHRGANYGYTF	TGTGCCAGCAGTCCGCACAGGGGGGCTAACTATGGCTACACCTTC
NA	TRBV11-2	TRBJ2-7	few	CASSTYVGTEAYEQYF	TGTGCCAGCAGCACGTATGTGGGGACTGAAGCCTACGAGCAGTACTTC
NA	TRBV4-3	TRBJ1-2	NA	CASSQAGGGQAHYGYTF	TGCGCCAGCAGCCAAGCGGGCGGGGGCCAGGCTCACTATGGCTACACCTTC
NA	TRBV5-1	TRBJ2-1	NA	CASSLRGRGTGEQFF	TGCGCCAGCAGCTTGAGGGGAAGAGGGACGGGTGAGCAGTTCTTC
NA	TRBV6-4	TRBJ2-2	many	CASSDSEVGELFF	TGTGCCAGCAGTGACTCAGAGGTCGGGGAGCTGTTTTTT
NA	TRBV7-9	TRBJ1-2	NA	CASSLPAGLDGYTF	TGTGCCAGCAGCTTACCCGCAGGGTTAGATGGCTACACCTTC
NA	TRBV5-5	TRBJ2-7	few	CASSLHWTAYEQYF	TGTGCCAGCAGCTTGCACTGGACCGCCTACGAGCAGTACTTC
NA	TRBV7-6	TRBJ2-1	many	CASSVSTGRNEQFF	TGTGCCAGCAGCGTAAGCACAGGGCGCAATGAGCAGTTCTTC
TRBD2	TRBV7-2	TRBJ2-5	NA	CASSLILAGGPPRETQYF	TGTGCCAGCAGCTTAATCCTAGCGGGGGGGCCTCCCCGAGAGACCCAGTACTTC
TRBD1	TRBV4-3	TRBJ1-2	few	CASSPQQGESNYGYTF	TGCGCCAGCAGCCCACAACAGGGGGAGTCTAACTATGGCTACACCTTC
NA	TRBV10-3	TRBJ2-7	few	CAIAGGGSYEQYF	TGTGCCATCGCTGGCGGCGGCTCCTACGAGCAGTACTTC
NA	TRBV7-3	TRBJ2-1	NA	CASSLTGGDHNEQFF	TGTGCCAGCAGCTTAACAGGGGGTGACCACAATGAGCAGTTCTTC